The T cell receptor (beta chain) described here comes from a study of post-analysis software for immune sequencing data. Findings and limits, study-wide: Patients showed TRBV5-6, TRBV5-1 and TRBV20-1 among 4 or 5 TRBV segments more frequent than in controls. The study found significantly lower normalized Chao1 diversity in multiple sclerosis patients than in controls. The authors found that F measure strongly co-clustered same-batch samples.

Germline assignment: CDR1 MGHRA and CDR2 YSYEKL. This CDR3 has 16 amino acids. Researchers reported that TCR beta cDNA libraries carried unique molecular identifiers. Approximately 450,000 cDNA molecules were recovered from an input of about 0.95 to 11 million T cells. TCRdb redid the calling of the PCR reads with MiXCR, one entry per CDR3 protein. The sample lists a few hundred thousand distinct CDR3 sequences, approximately 38% seen once, with approximately 7.7% in the top ten. Comment on this clonotype: Its antigen is currently unknown.

The source material was blood. The V call is TRBV4-1, the J call TRBJ2-7, with 13 nucleotides matching TRBD2. TRBJ2-5 explains the end of the DNA better; the J call may be wrong. The source of this sequence is a girl between 2 and 10 years old with multiple sclerosis. CDR3 in amino acids: CASSQEGLAGAETQYF. In DNA, the CDR3 is TGCGCCAGCAGCCAAGAAGGACTAGCGGGAGCGGAGACCCAGTACTTC.